These 27 T cell receptor beta chains originate from one sample sequenced in a study of Graves' ophthalmopathy and Graves' hyperthyroidism (dated by TCRdb to 2017 to 2018). Sequencing instrument: Illumina HiSeq 2000. For repertoire sequencing, TCR beta CDR3 regions were amplified from RNA transcripts. The first round of RT-PCR was done with HTBI primers and the Qiagen OneStep RT-PCR kit, and was followed by a second round of multiplex PCR, then size selection and purification. TCRdb trimmed the raw reads at Q25, called clones with MiXCR and kept productive beta chains. Under each unique CDR3 protein, matching rows form one entry showing the most common genes and DNA. Here the sample has a few hundred thousand distinct CDR3 sequences; about two fifths occur a single time. About 4.2% of the sample goes to the ten largest clones. The sequenced sample was peripheral blood or thyroid tissue (not recorded which). These receptors were taken from an adult man with Graves' hyperthyroidism.

This clonotype was recorded many times. Here the CDR3 DNA reads TGCAGCGTTGAATCCAGTTCTAATGAAAAACTGTTTTTT. It codes for CSVESSSNEKLFF. The chain links TRBV29-1 to TRBJ1-4; D gene ambiguous. The CDR3 covers 13 residues. The germline CDR1 and CDR2 sequences are SQVTM and ANQGSEA. The ends were cut back, 2 bases at V and 3 bases at J, with 7 bases in the middle.

This clonotype was seen many times. The chain couples TRBV7-9 to TRBJ2-5; 8 bases map to TRBD1. The CDR3 has 16 amino acids. V dropped 7 bases and J dropped 0; count of bases not matched to a gene: 10. In germline, CDR1 is SEHNR, CDR2 FQNEAQ (reference sequence). CDR3 coding DNA: TGTGCCAGCAACTTCCTCGGGACAGGCTACCAAGAGACCCAGTACTTC. As protein: CASNFLGTGYQETQYF.

In this sample, this clonotype turned up many times. The V gene is TRBV2, the J gene TRBJ1-3; D gene uncertain. Trimming took off 4 bases at V and 2 bases at J, with 6 bases between the two ends. This CDR3 is 13 amino acids long. Germline V lookup: CDR1 SNHLY, CDR2 FYNNEI. The CDR3 nucleotides read TGTGCCAGCAGTGCACTTCCTGGAAACACCATATATTTT. Protein: CASSALPGNTIYF.

The V call is TRBV20-1, the J call TRBJ2-3; D is ambiguous. The CDR3 covers 11 residues. V was clipped by 2 bases and J by 8 bases, with 8 bases between them. Per the germline V gene, CDR1 is DFQATT and CDR2 is SNEGSKA (reference sequence). Here the CDR3 reads CSARHTGTQYF. DNA for the CDR3: TGCAGTGCTAGACATACGGGTACGCAGTATTTT.

A note on this clonotype: Because the CDR3 is missing its conserved closing phenylalanine or tryptophan, this is likely a read error. Because the CDR3's place on the DNA is in doubt, the DNA is left out and the CDR3 is given as listed by TCRdb. The gene calls are TRBV10-3 and TRBJ2-7. From germline, CDR1 is ENHRY and CDR2 SYGVKD. The CDR3 is 11 amino acids long, termini counted. CDR3 residues: CAISESGDLYA.

This clonotype was counted once. V and J are TRBV29-1 and TRBJ1-1; 12 bases align to TRBD1. Losses at the gene ends were 5 bases for V and 0 bases for J; bases not matched to a gene: 4. The CDR3 length is 15 residues. From germline, CDR1 is SQVTM and CDR2 ANQGSEA. CDR3 protein: CSVSGTGGLNTEAFF. The CDR3 nucleotides read TGCAGCGTTTCCGGGACAGGGGGCCTGAACACTGAAGCTTTCTTT.

The sample holds many counts of this clonotype. V and J are TRBV6-5 and TRBJ1-1, with TRBD1 matching 8 bases. V was clipped by 2 bases and J by 6 bases; unmatched bases: 2. This CDR3 contains 13 residues. CDR1 and CDR2 from the germline V gene are MNHEY and SVGAGI. CDR3 bases: TGTGCCAGCAGTTACAACAGGGGGTCTGAAGCTTTCTTT. Its translation is CASSYNRGSEAFF.

The rearrangement uses TRBV9 and TRBJ2-3, with TRBD1 as a possible D gene (5 bases). The germline V gene encodes CDR1 SGDLS and CDR2 YYNGEE. CDR3 length: 13 residues. Trimming took 3 bases from V and 8 from J, leaving 13 bases between them. CDR3 amino acids: CASSARPRGTQYF. The CDR3 coding sequence is TGTGCCAGCAGCGCCCGACCTAGGGGTACGCAGTATTTT.

There are many counts of this clonotype. The chain links TRBV9 to TRBJ2-5; D gene uncertain. V shed 4 bases and J shed 3 bases, with 10 bases lying between them. In germline, CDR1 is SGDLS, CDR2 YYNGEE. CDR3 size: 13 residues. CDR3 residues: CASSLSPEETQYF. The CDR3 region has the DNA TGTGCCAGCAGCCTTAGTCCTGAAGAGACCCAGTACTTC. Variable domain in full (rest from reference TRBV9 and TRBJ2-5): DSGVTQTPKHLITATGQRVTLRCSPRSGDLSVYWYQQSLDQGLQFLIQYYNGEERAKGNILERFSAQQFPDLHSELNLSSLELGDSALYFCASSLSPEETQYFGPGTRLLVL.

To note about this clonotype: This may stem from a read error, because a much larger clone lies one nucleotide away. The chain's CDR3 is CASSPGTALATNEKLFF. Here the CDR3 DNA reads TGTGCCAGCAGCCCGGGGACAGCCCTTGCAACTAATGAAAAACTGTTTTTT. The chain is built from TRBV5-4 and TRBJ1-4; TRBD1 matches at 7 bases. J lost 0 bases, V lost 4 bases, and 9 bases had no gene match. Germline V gene data show CDR1 as SGHNT and CDR2 as YYREEE (reference sequence). There are 17 residues in the CDR3.

V gene TRBV7-3 combines with J gene TRBJ1-1; maybe TRBD1 (5 bases). V shed 6 bases and J shed 2 bases, with 13 bases lying between them. The length of the CDR3 is 14 residues. Germline V CDR1 and CDR2: SGHTA, FQGTGA. The chain's CDR3 is CASSPTVVNTEAFF. The DNA for the CDR3 is TGTGCCAGCAGTCCGACAGTGGTTAACACTGAAGCTTTCTTT.

This clonotype was recorded many times. The chain links TRBV4-1 to TRBJ1-2, with 8 bases fitting TRBD1. CDR1 is MGHRA, CDR2 YSYEKL, per germline. This CDR3 contains 14 residues. Trimming took 5 bases from V and 4 from J; bases not matched to a gene: 6. CDR3 protein: CASSEDRATYGYTF. The CDR3 DNA is TGCGCCAGCAGCGAGGACAGGGCGACCTATGGCTACACCTTC.

In its sample, this clonotype was seen many times. The J gene is TRBJ1-2, the V gene TRBV6-1; D gene ambiguous. Per germline, CDR1 MNHNS and CDR2 SASEGT. Trimming removed 3 bases from V and 6 bases from J, with 20 bases in between. The CDR3 sequence is 16 residues long. CDR3 bases: TGTGCCAGCAGTGATCGACCGCGGCACCCGGCTAATGGCTACACCTTC. It yields the protein CASSDRPRHPANGYTF.

The chain joins TRBV27 to TRBJ2-2, with TRBD2 identical over 10 bases. The CDR3 extends over 16 amino acids. Germline-derived CDR1 and CDR2 are MNHEY and SMNVEV (reference sequence). Trimming removed 5 bases from V and 6 bases from J; junction bases left unmatched: 9. In nucleotides, the CDR3 is TGTGCCAGCAGTAAAAGTAGCGGGGGGTACTCCGGGGAGCTGTTTTTT. Its protein product is CASSKSSGGYSGELFF.

The chain is built from TRBV29-1 and TRBJ1-2, with a weak D call TRBD1 (5 bases). With 7 bases removed from V and 0 bases from J, the gap between germline ends came to 12 bases. The CDR3 spans 13 residues. Germline V gene sequence: CDR1 SQVTM, CDR2 ANQGSEA. CDR3 sequence (DNA): TGCAGCGCCAAGACAGACACTAACTATGGCTACACCTTC. Protein: CSAKTDTNYGYTF. Together with reference TRBV29-1 and TRBJ1-2, the CDR3 gives the full variable domain: SAVISQKPSRDICQRGTSLTIQCQVDSQVTMMFWYRQQPGQSLTLIATANQGSEATYESGFVIDKFPISRPNLTFSTLTVSNMSPEDSSIYLCSAKTDTNYGYTFGSGTRLTVV.

Comments on this clonotype: This may stem from a read error, because a much larger clone lies one nucleotide away. The chain uses TRBV5-1 and TRBJ2-2; TRBD2 might be the D (5 bases). There are 15 residues in the CDR3. Germline CDR1 is SGHRS and CDR2 is YFSETQ. Trimming shortened V by 2 bases and J by 2 bases, and 10 bases separated the two germline ends. CDR3: CASSFPSSNTGELFF. CDR3 in DNA: TGCGCCAGCAGCTTTCCTAGCAGTAACACCGGGGAGCTGTTTTTT.

The chain employs TRBV6-5 and TRBJ2-2, with a weak D call TRBD1 (5 bases). Germline assignment: CDR1 MNHEY and CDR2 SVGAGI. The CDR3 runs 14 residues. The ends were cut back, 2 bases at V and 7 bases at J, with 11 bases in the middle. The CDR3 loop is CASSYAPRGGELFF. CDR3 nucleotide sequence: TGTGCCAGCAGTTACGCCCCTAGGGGCGGGGAGCTGTTTTTT.

This clonotype occurred many times. The chain joins TRBV5-1 to TRBJ2-7; the match to TRBD2 covers 9 bases. J lost 5 bases, V lost 1 base, and 10 bases had no gene match. CDR1 is SGHRS, CDR2 YFSETQ, per germline. The CDR3 consists of 16 residues. CDR3 loop: CASSLSRSGGTDEQYF. The CDR3 bases are TGCGCCAGCAGCTTGTCCCGTAGCGGGGGTACCGACGAGCAGTACTTC.

This clonotype was observed once. One end of the junction fails to match germline, which may point to a read error. The chain uses TRBV10-3 and TRBJ2-7, with 7 nucleotides matching TRBD1. This CDR3 contains 14 residues. The germline V gene has CDR1 ENHRY and CDR2 SYGVKD. The CDR3 region is CASSLRGPAEEQYF. The CDR3 nucleotides are TGTGCCAGCAGTTTGAGGGGGCCAGCGGAGGAGCAGTACTTC.

This clonotype was observed at least ten times. The rearrangement links TRBV13 to TRBJ1-2; 7 bases align to TRBD1. This CDR3 has 18 residues. The trim removed 5 bases at V and 3 bases at J, leaving 18 bases unmatched. Germline V gene lookup returns CDR1 PRHDT and CDR2 FYEKMQ (reference sequence). CDR3 sequence: CASSPPDREDEGDYGYTF. For the CDR3, the DNA is TGTGCCAGCAGCCCACCAGACAGGGAAGATGAGGGGGACTATGGCTACACCTTC.

The chain couples TRBV29-1 to TRBJ1-2; the match to TRBD1 covers 8 bases. V lost 4 bases and J lost 9; bases outside the gene matches: 7. The germline V gene has CDR1 SQVTM and CDR2 ANQGSEA. The CDR3 has 12 residues. CDR3 protein: CSVGQGAESYTF. CDR3 coding DNA: TGCAGCGTTGGGCAGGGGGCAGAAAGCTACACCTTC.

This sequence joins TRBV6-4 and TRBJ1-1; TRBD1 might be the D (6 bases). The CDR3 extends over 12 amino acids. V was clipped by 1 base and J by 8 bases, with 8 bases between them. Germline V gene sequence: CDR1 MRHNA, CDR2 SNTAGT. Here the CDR3 reads CASSDLGGEAFF. The CDR3 DNA reads as TGTGCCAGCAGTGACTTAGGGGGGGAAGCTTTCTTT.

This sequence joins TRBV20-1 and TRBJ2-5; 14 bases are shared with TRBD2. This CDR3 is 16 amino acids long. The V gene's germline CDR1 is DFQATT and CDR2 SNEGSKA (reference sequence). V was pared by 3 bases and J by 1 base, with 4 bases of the junction left unmatched. CDR3 nucleotide sequence: TGCAGTGCTAGCAGACTAGCGGGAGGGGGCCAAGAGACCCAGTACTTC. Translation gives CSASRLAGGGQETQYF.

The chain couples TRBV6-5 to TRBJ2-7, with 7 nucleotides matching TRBD1. The V gene's germline CDR1 is MNHEY and CDR2 SVGAGI. The CDR3 has 17 amino acids. Losses at the gene ends were 4 bases for V and 4 bases for J; bases not matched to a gene: 16. CDR3 sequence reads: CASSFLFRTGRSYEQYF. As DNA, the CDR3 is TGTGCCAGCAGTTTTTTATTTCGGACAGGCAGGTCGTACGAGCAGTACTTC.

This clonotype was counted ten times or more. The chain employs TRBV5-1 and TRBJ2-7; tentatively, D is TRBD1 (5 bases). V was shortened by 0 bases and J by 7 bases, with 14 bases between the two germline ends. Germline V gives CDR1 SGHRS, CDR2 YFSETQ. This CDR3 is 14 amino acids long. The CDR3 bases are TGCGCCAGCAGCTTGGCCAGGGTACCTGAGGAGCAGTACTTC. Its translation: CASSLARVPEEQYF.

The chain has TRBV5-6 and TRBJ1-1, with 11 bases aligning to TRBD1. This CDR3 has 12 residues. Germline assignment: CDR1 SGHDT and CDR2 YYEEEE. Trimming took 3 bases from V and 11 from J; bases not matched to a gene: 3. The CDR3 DNA follows: TGTGCCAGCAGCTCCGGGACAGGGGGGGCTTTCTTT. Its translation is CASSSGTGGAFF. The full variable domain, completed using reference TRBV5-6 and TRBJ1-1, is DAGVTQSPTHLIKTRGQQVTLRCSPKSGHDTVSWYQQALGQGPQFIFQYYEEEERQRGNFPDRFSGHQFPNYSSELNVNALLLGDSALYLCASSSGTGGAFFGQGTRLTVV.

The chain recombines TRBV24-1 with TRBJ2-2; 8 bases align to TRBD2. The V gene end was trimmed by 5 bases and the J gene end by 1 base; junction bases not matched to a gene: 2. This CDR3 is 15 amino acids long. The germline V gene has CDR1 KGHDR and CDR2 SFDVKD. The CDR3 DNA is TGTGCCACCAGTGTAGCGGGACAGAACACCGGGGAGCTGTTTTTT. This encodes CATSVAGQNTGELFF.